This T cell receptor (beta chain) comes out of a study of a mutant IDH1 vaccine in newly diagnosed glioma. Study summary: The first vaccination came 4-6 weeks after radiotherapy alone, or with temozolomide cycles. Treatment recipients were about 62% male and around 40% female, and their mean age was approximately 43 years. Former treatment meant radiotherapy, temozolomide, or both; the majority had gotten both.

Of note for this clone: No antigen is known for it.

Sequenced by immunoSEQ multiplex PCR; TCRdb stores in-frame clones only, minus some. The table records around 78,000 clones, 75% to 85% of them present only once. Stated time point: week 23, last vaccination. Topical imiquimod was applied with each vaccine dose, which held 300 ug of mutant IDH1 20-mer peptide. This receptor was taken from a man younger than 45 with glioma. Some clones in this sample may be carry-over from other donors' samples. The sequenced sample was PBMCs, obtained from a glioma patient whose treatment included an IDH1 peptide vaccine.

CDR3 sequence: CASSQTGGNQPQHF. DNA for the CDR3: TGTGCCAGCAGCCAGACAGGGGGCAATCAGCCCCAGCATTTT. The chain joins TRBV7-9 to TRBJ1-5; 8 bases are a match to TRBD1. Germline V gene sequence: CDR1 SEHNR, CDR2 FQNEAQ (reference sequence). V shed 5 bases, J shed 2 bases, and the junction held 2 bases outside the gene matches. This CDR3 comprises 14 residues.